These 20 T cell receptor beta chains were sequenced from one sample in a study of blood T cell repertoires in COVID-19. The protocol was immunoSEQ multiplex PCR, while the TCRdb copy is restricted to in-frame clones and leaves out a portion. The sample consists of some 50,000 clones, just under 90% of them appearing once. Sequenced sample: peripheral blood. The receptors originated from a man aged 50 or older with acute or convalescent COVID-19.

The chain joins TRBV30 to TRBJ2-7; TRBD2 aligns across 8 bases. Germline V lookup: CDR1 GTSNPN, CDR2 SVGIG (reference sequence). The CDR3 contains 16 residues. Losses at the gene ends were 0 bases for V and 0 bases for J; bases not matched to a gene: 7. The CDR3 sequence is CAWSVLPGGSSYEQYF. CDR3 coding DNA: TGTGCCTGGAGTGTACTCCCGGGAGGGAGCTCCTACGAGCAGTACTTC. Full variable domain (outside the CDR3, taken from reference TRBV30 and TRBJ2-7): SQTIHQWPATLVQPVGSPLSLECTVEGTSNPNLYWYRQAAGRGLQLLFYSVGIGQISSEVPQNLSASRPQDRQFILSSKKLLLSDSGFYLCAWSVLPGGSSYEQYFGPGTRLTVT.

J is TRBJ2-2 and V is TRBV5-1; the match to TRBD2 covers 11 bases. This CDR3 has 19 residues. Germline V gene data show CDR1 as SGHRS and CDR2 as YFSETQ. J was trimmed by 4 bases and V by 3 bases; bases with no gene match: 14. Written as DNA, the CDR3 is TGCGCCAGCAGCTCTGGGGACGTACGACTAGCGGGACGCACCGGGGAGCTGTTTTTT. This translates into CASSSGDVRLAGRTGELFF.

V is TRBV3-1 (or the pseudogene TRBV3-2) and J is TRBJ2-1; possibly TRBD1 for D (6 bases). Deletions cut 3 bases from V and 9 bases from J, with 15 bases between. Germline CDR1 is LGHDT and CDR2 is YNNKEL (reference sequence). The CDR3 is 14 amino acids. The CDR3 DNA is TGTGCCAGCAGCCAGGGGGCCCGAGCGAGTGAGCAGTTCTTC. Protein sequence: CASSQGARASEQFF.

The chain uses TRBV10-3 and TRBJ1-3; the D gene is possibly TRBD1 (6 bases). In germline, CDR1 is ENHRY, CDR2 SYGVKD. The CDR3 runs 17 residues. V lost 3 bases and J lost 9, with 24 bases in between. For the CDR3, the DNA is TGTGCCATCAGTGATAGGAACCGGGACATCAGGGGTGTCACCATATATTTT. Translated, it gives CAISDRNRDIRGVTIYF.

The chain is built from TRBV27 and TRBJ2-7; weak D call: TRBD1 (6 bases). Germline V lookup: CDR1 MNHEY, CDR2 SMNVEV (reference sequence). V lost 3 bases to trimming and J lost 3 bases, with 9 bases between them. The CDR3 totals 13 residues. The DNA of the CDR3 is TGTGCCAGCAGTTTGGGACATTACTACGAGCAGTACTTC. This encodes CASSLGHYYEQYF.

CDR3 loop: CASSQREGLSTDTQYF. CDR3 DNA: TGCGCCAGCAGCCAAAGAGAGGGCCTAAGCACAGATACGCAGTATTTT. The rearrangement uses TRBV4-1 and TRBJ2-3; a weak D match, TRBD2 (5 bases). Germline V gene data show CDR1 as MGHRA and CDR2 as YSYEKL. V was pared by 2 bases and J by 0 bases, with 12 bases between. CDR3 length equals 16 residues.

This clone was picked up a small number of times. The chain's CDR3 is CASSVSWGPYEQYF. DNA for the CDR3: TGTGCCAGCAGCGTATCCTGGGGCCCATACGAGCAGTACTTC. The chain recombines TRBV9 with TRBJ2-7; tentatively, D is TRBD1 (5 bases). This CDR3 contains 14 residues. Trimming removed 1 base from V and 4 bases from J, with 12 bases in between. From germline, CDR1 is SGDLS and CDR2 YYNGEE.

CDR3 sequence (DNA): TGTGCCAGCGCGGACAGGGATGGTCAGCCCCAGCATTTT. Translating it yields CASADRDGQPQHF. This sequence joins TRBV11-3 and TRBJ1-5; TRBD1 agrees at 8 bases. Germline-derived CDR1 and CDR2 are SGHNT and YENEEA. Trimming took 8 bases from V and 6 from J; bases not matched to a gene: 6. The CDR3 covers 13 residues.

J is TRBJ2-7 and V is TRBV11-2; D ambiguous. The CDR3 has 14 residues. V was cut by 1 base and J by 1 base, with 8 bases left in between. Germline V lookup: CDR1 SGHAT, CDR2 FQNNGV. CDR3 coding DNA: TGTGCCAGCAGCTTAGGGCAGTTTTCCTACGAGCAGTACTTC. It codes for CASSLGQFSYEQYF. Combining the CDR3 with reference TRBV11-2 and TRBJ2-7 gives the whole variable domain EAGVAQSPRYKIIEKRQSVAFWCNPISGHATLYWYQQILGQGPKLLIQFQNNGVVDDSQLPKDRFSAERLKGVDSTLKIQPAKLEDSAVYLCASSLGQFSYEQYFGPGTRLTVT.

The chain recombines TRBV24-1 with TRBJ1-5; weak D call: TRBD1 (5 bases). The CDR3 runs to 13 residues. Trimming left V 9 bases short and J 7 bases short, with 15 bases between. Germline V gives CDR1 KGHDR, CDR2 SFDVKD. CDR3 coding DNA: TGTGCCACCTGTTCAGGGTATGGCCAGCCCCAGCATTTT. This sequence encodes CATCSGYGQPQHF.

The chain carries TRBV19 and TRBJ2-1; a possible D gene is TRBD2 (5 bases). The CDR3 extends over 14 amino acids. The germline gives CDR1 LNHDA, CDR2 SQIVND (reference sequence). Trimming cost V 7 bases and J 0 bases, with 10 bases left between them. The CDR3: CASNPGSSYNEQFF. In DNA, the CDR3 is TGTGCCAGTAACCCGGGAAGCTCCTACAATGAGCAGTTCTTC.

This chain uses TRBV6-5 with TRBJ1-2; possible D gene TRBD1, 5 bases. Germline V gene data show CDR1 as MNHEY and CDR2 as SVGAGI. Trimming took off 2 bases at V and 7 bases at J, with 11 bases between the two ends. The CDR3 is made up of 13 amino acids. CDR3 DNA: TGTGCCAGCAGTTACCGGGAGGGGCGTGGCTACACCTTC. Residues: CASSYREGRGYTF.

This chain connects TRBV19 to TRBJ1-1; weak D call: TRBD1 (6 bases). The CDR3 loop spans 14 amino acids. Germline V lookup: CDR1 LNHDA, CDR2 SQIVND (reference sequence). V was shortened by 7 bases and J by 7 bases, with 19 bases between the two germline ends. The CDR3 bases are TGTGCCAGTATAGGGGGTTGGGACCGTGGTGAAGCTTTCTTT. Amino acids: CASIGGWDRGEAFF.

The CDR3 loop is CASSLGRAPAFF. CDR3 coding DNA: TGTGCCAGCAGCCTTGGCAGGGCGCCAGCTTTCTTT. The V call is TRBV11-2, the J call TRBJ1-1; tentative D call: TRBD1 (5 bases). Trimming cost V 5 bases and J 10 bases, with 14 bases left between them. CDR3 length: 12 amino acids. CDR1 and CDR2 from the germline V gene are SGHAT and FQNNGV. The full variable domain, completed using reference TRBV11-2 and TRBJ1-1, is EAGVAQSPRYKIIEKRQSVAFWCNPISGHATLYWYQQILGQGPKLLIQFQNNGVVDDSQLPKDRFSAERLKGVDSTLKIQPAKLEDSAVYLCASSLGRAPAFFGQGTRLTVV.

The chain combines TRBV3-1 (or the pseudogene TRBV3-2) with TRBJ2-5; the match to TRBD1 covers 11 bases. V lost 4 bases to trimming and J lost 1 base; unmatched junction nucleotides: 5. The CDR3 has 16 amino acids. Looked up from germline, CDR1 is LGHDT and CDR2 is YNNKEL (reference sequence). DNA for the CDR3: TGTGCCAGCAGCCGCCACGGGACAGGGGGCCAAGAGACCCAGTACTTC. Translation gives CASSRHGTGGQETQYF.

Comment on this clone: This CDR3 fails to terminate in the conserved phenylalanine or tryptophan, so it likely reflects a read error. It is unclear where the CDR3 begins or ends on the DNA, so no DNA is shown, and the CDR3 is as TCRdb lists it. V usage is TRBV28 and J usage is TRBJ1-2; no DNA check was done on the table's D call, TRBD1. Ends included, the CDR3 has 12 residues. CDR1 is MDHEN and CDR2 is SYDVKM in the germline V gene. CDR3 loop: CASSPTAGEGRI.

This clone has more than one count but fewer than ten. The rearrangement links TRBV14 to TRBJ1-3, with D possibly being TRBD1 (6 bases). Trimming pared 4 bases from V and 0 bases from J, leaving 10 bases between. The CDR3 runs 15 residues. Germline CDR1 reads SGHDN; CDR2 reads FVKESK. DNA of the CDR3: TGTGCCAGCAGCCGCCAGGGGAGCTCTGGAAACACCATATATTTT. Translating gives CASSRQGSSGNTIYF.

This chain uses TRBV11-1 with TRBJ2-5; D remains ambiguous. This CDR3 region has 15 residues. The V gene lost 2 bases and the J gene lost 0 bases, with 10 bases spanning the gap. Per germline, CDR1 SGHAT and CDR2 FQDESV (reference sequence). The CDR3 nucleotides are TGTGCCAGCAGCTTAAGTCCTAGGTACCAAGAGACCCAGTACTTC. It codes for CASSLSPRYQETQYF. Variable domain in full (rest from reference TRBV11-1 and TRBJ2-5): EAEVAQSPRYKITEKSQAVAFWCDPISGHATLYWYRQILGQGPELLVQFQDESVVDDSQLPKDRFSAERLKGVDSTLKIQPAELGDSAMYLCASSLSPRYQETQYFGPGTRLLVL.

The chain employs TRBV30 and TRBJ1-2, with a possible D match to TRBD1 (6 bases). Germline CDR1 reads GTSNPN; CDR2 reads SVGIG (reference sequence). Trimming removed 8 bases at V and 3 bases at J, with 16 bases between. The CDR3 totals 13 residues. DNA for the CDR3: TGTGCCCGGGGGGGGCGGTCATACTATGGCTACACCTTC. This translates into CARGGRSYYGYTF. Complete variable domain (other parts from reference TRBV30 and TRBJ1-2): SQTIHQWPATLVQPVGSPLSLECTVEGTSNPNLYWYRQAAGRGLQLLFYSVGIGQISSEVPQNLSASRPQDRQFILSSKKLLLSDSGFYLCARGGRSYYGYTFGSGTRLTVV.

In DNA, the CDR3 is TGTGCCACGCGGGTTCCTAATGAAAAACTGTTTTTT. Protein: CATRVPNEKLFF. The chain is built from TRBV15 and TRBJ1-4; no firm D call. Deletions cut 9 bases from V and 3 bases from J, with 8 bases between. Germline V gene data show CDR1 as LNHNV and CDR2 as YYDKDF (reference sequence). This CDR3 contains 12 residues.